What follows are 17 T cell receptor beta chains derived from one specimen sequenced in a study of T cell responses to AZD1222 COVID-19 vaccine. Profiling relied on immunoSEQ multiplex PCR, and the TCRdb table lists in-frame clones only, not all of them. Of approximately 120,000 clones detected, 80% to 90% appear once; the ten largest clones hold 4.2%. Source: peripheral blood, taken on day 0 of AZD1222 vaccination. These receptors all stem from an adult in good health.

This clone turned up a few times. This sequence joins TRBV6-5 and TRBJ1-1, with D uncertain. Trimming cost V 2 bases and J 0 bases, with 7 bases left between them. The CDR3 consists of 14 residues. The germline V gene has CDR1 MNHEY and CDR2 SVGAGI. The CDR3 DNA is TGTGCCAGCAGTTACGGGCAGGTGAACACTGAAGCTTTCTTT. It codes for CASSYGQVNTEAFF.

The chain employs TRBV27 and TRBJ1-4; no clear D gene. The germline V gene encodes CDR1 MNHEY and CDR2 SMNVEV (reference sequence). Trimming stripped 6 bases from V and 2 bases from J, with 13 bases between. The CDR3 spans 15 residues. The CDR3 nucleotides read TGTGCCAGCAGCTCCTACAAGGTGACTAATGAAAAACTGTTTTTT. Translated, it gives CASSSYKVTNEKLFF.

This sequence joins TRBV7-8 and TRBJ1-2; D may be TRBD1 (6 bases). Germline lookup yields CDR1 SGHVS and CDR2 FQNEAQ. There are 14 residues in the CDR3. V gave up 5 bases and J gave up 4 bases, with 14 bases separating them. CDR3 loop: CASSPTLGGYGYTF. The CDR3 DNA is TGTGCCAGCAGCCCCACCCTAGGGGGCTATGGCTACACCTTC.

This chain connects TRBV28 to TRBJ1-5; D remains ambiguous. V lost 3 bases to trimming and J lost 5 bases, with 2 bases between them. The germline CDR1 and CDR2 sequences are MDHEN and SYDVKM. The CDR3 loop spans 11 amino acids. This CDR3 reads CASSFHQPQHF. The CDR3 DNA is TGTGCCAGCAGTTTTCATCAGCCCCAGCATTTT.

In nucleotides, the CDR3 is TGCAGCGTTCGGACAGCAGATGGTGAAAAACTGTTTTTT. Its protein product is CSVRTADGEKLFF. This chain links TRBV29-1 with TRBJ1-4, with D possibly matching TRBD1 (6 bases). V lost 5 bases, J lost 7 bases, and 14 bases lay in between. Germline assignment: CDR1 SQVTM and CDR2 ANQGSEA. The CDR3 covers 13 residues.

The chain recombines TRBV12-3 or TRBV12-4 with TRBJ1-2; D possibly corresponds to TRBD1 (5 bases). The CDR3 runs 13 residues. Deletions cut 3 bases from V and 10 bases from J, with 15 bases between. In nucleotides, the CDR3 is TGTGCCAGCAGTTTTAGGGGTTCGGGAACCTACACCTTC. As protein: CASSFRGSGTYTF.

The CDR3 bases are TGTGCCAGCTCACCAAACAGGAACTATGGCTACACCTTC. It yields the protein CASSPNRNYGYTF. The rearrangement uses TRBV18 and TRBJ1-2; tentatively, D is TRBD1 (5 bases). The ends were cut back, 2 bases at V and 2 bases at J, with 6 bases in the middle. Germline values: CDR1 KGHSH, CDR2 LQKENI. The CDR3 totals 13 residues.

The count of this clone is one. This chain joins TRBV2 and TRBJ1-5, with 9 bases identical to TRBD1. The CDR3 has 13 amino acids. Per germline, CDR1 SNHLY and CDR2 FYNNEI. Trimming took 9 bases from V and 6 from J; bases not matched to a gene: 6. The CDR3 DNA follows: TGTGCCAGTGCGGGACAGGGTGCTCAGCCCCAGCATTTT. Protein sequence: CASAGQGAQPQHF.

V usage is TRBV19 and J usage is TRBJ1-5; D is perhaps TRBD1 (5 bases). Germline CDR1 and CDR2: LNHDA and SQIVND (reference sequence). V was clipped by 3 bases and J by 0 bases, with 18 bases between them. The length of the CDR3 is 18 residues. Here the CDR3 DNA reads TGTGCCAGTAGTATCCCGGATCGACAGAAGTATAGCAATCAGCCCCAGCATTTT. This encodes CASSIPDRQKYSNQPQHF.

The genes are TRBV5-8 and TRBJ1-5; 9 positions agree with TRBD1. Germline CDR1 and CDR2: SGHTS and YDEGEE. This CDR3 region has 14 residues. J lost 7 bases, V lost 2 bases, and 4 bases had no gene match. The CDR3 region has the DNA TGTGCCAGCAGCTTCACAGGGGGCAGCCAGCCCCAGCATTTT. It translates to CASSFTGGSQPQHF.

This clone was counted only a few times. The rearrangement joins TRBV9 to TRBJ2-1; TRBD2 matches at 13 bases. The CDR3 contains 16 residues. Germline CDR1 SGDLS, CDR2 YYNGEE. V was clipped by 3 bases and J by 6 bases; unmatched bases: 6. The CDR3 region is CASSGRWTSGGNEQFF. CDR3 nucleotide sequence: TGTGCCAGCAGCGGACGATGGACTAGCGGGGGCAATGAGCAGTTCTTC.

Points on this clone: Sequence at one end of the junction differs from germline and may be a read error. The chain joins TRBV10-3 to TRBJ1-1; D gene uncertain. Per germline, CDR1 ENHRY and CDR2 SYGVKD. The CDR3 loop spans 8 amino acids. The CDR3, as DNA: TGCCCCCAGAATGAAGCTTTCTTT. Translating it yields CPQNEAFF.

The rearrangement links TRBV6-2 or TRBV6-3 to TRBJ2-1, with D uncertain. V was trimmed by 3 bases and J by 2 bases, leaving 8 bases between them. The germline V gene encodes CDR1 MNHEY and CDR2 SVGEGT. The CDR3 runs to 14 residues. CDR3 residues: CASSYFTTYNEQFF. The CDR3 bases are TGTGCCAGCAGTTATTTTACTACCTACAATGAGCAGTTCTTC.

This sequence joins TRBV6-2 or TRBV6-3 and TRBJ2-5; TRBD2 is a possible D gene (6 bases). Looked up from germline, CDR1 is MNHEY and CDR2 is SVGEGT. V gave up 5 bases and J gave up 2 bases, with 15 bases separating them. The CDR3 is made up of 15 amino acids. CDR3 nucleotides: TGTGCCAGCAGTACATTAGGGACTGCTCAAGAGACCCAGTACTTC. Its translation is CASSTLGTAQETQYF.

This chain links TRBV4-2 with TRBJ2-3; no firm D call. The CDR3 spans 14 residues. CDR1 and CDR2 from the germline V gene are LGHNA and YNFKEQ. Trimming took 2 bases from V and 0 from J, leaving 6 bases between them. In nucleotides, the CDR3 is TGTGCCAGCAGCCAACAGGTTAGCACAGATACGCAGTATTTT. Translating it yields CASSQQVSTDTQYF.

The J gene is TRBJ1-5, the V gene TRBV4-3; D remains unclear. Per the germline V gene, CDR1 is LGHNA and CDR2 is YSLEER. The CDR3 loop spans 13 amino acids. V lost 1 base and J 4 bases, leaving 5 bases between the germline ends. In DNA, the CDR3 is TGCGCCAGCAGCCAAGCTGGGAATCAGCCCCAGCATTTT. This translates into CASSQAGNQPQHF.

The chain is built from TRBV2 and TRBJ1-5; D is unclear. CDR3 length equals 14 residues. The V end was cut by 3 bases, the J end by 2 bases, with 8 bases between. Germline assignment: CDR1 SNHLY and CDR2 FYNNEI. CDR3 loop: CASSDQDGNQPQHF. The DNA of the CDR3 is TGTGCCAGCAGTGATCAGGATGGCAATCAGCCCCAGCATTTT.